This paragraph covers one T cell receptor beta chain sequence. This specimen comes from a study of Ad26.COV2.S vaccination and SARS-CoV-2 variants. Background on the study: The study gave Ad26.COV2.S intramuscularly, once or twice 56 days apart.

Treatment defined: approximately 18 received Ad26.COV2.S at low or high dose, single or two shots; about 5 received placebo; per-sample allocation not given. Samples analyzed were those drawn on day 63 after the first vaccine or placebo injection. The vaccine delivered Wuhan-strain SARS-CoV-2 spike through an Ad26 vector. The ends were cut back, 5 bases at V and 4 bases at J, with 6 bases in the middle. This CDR3 has 12 amino acids. Germline assignment: CDR1 SGHNT and CDR2 YENEEA. Profiled with immunoSEQ multiplex PCR; TCRdb holds only in-frame clones, not every one. The table lists 250,000 to 300,000 clones, 87% of them singletons.

Here the sequenced sample was peripheral blood, taken in a trial of Ad26.COV2.S vaccine versus placebo. The TCR comes from a person aged 18-65 years who received the Ad26.COV2.S COVID-19 vaccine or a placebo. The chain recombines TRBV11-3 with TRBJ2-1; D unresolved. CDR3 sequence reads: CASSRVYNEQFF. The DNA of the CDR3 is TGTGCCAGCAGCCGGGTTTACAATGAGCAGTTCTTC.